The subject of this entry is one TCR beta chain. Its antigen remains unidentified. The data originate from a study of PD-1 blockade in classical Hodgkin lymphoma. Autologous stem cell transplantation was followed by relapse in every patient, and brentuximab vedotin exposure varied. Trimming left V 2 bases short and J 3 bases short, with 12 bases between. Per germline, CDR1 SGHDT and CDR2 YYEEEE. CDR3 length: 15 amino acids. Study-wide findings and caveats: Prior therapy or disease activity may underlie the repertoire differences, whose causes remain undefined. Patients newly diagnosed and complete responders had comparable baseline diversity. Patients with an early start, nivolumab under 1 year after ASCT, were excluded. Newly diagnosed patients were reported to start with lower TCR diversity than healthy donors.

The repertoire was sequenced with immunoSEQ multiplex PCR; TCRdb's copy has only in-frame clones and lacks some. The data show nearly 25,000 clones, 69% seen once. This receptor was obtained from a human donor with classical Hodgkin lymphoma. The rearrangement joins TRBV5-6 to TRBJ1-5; D gene ambiguous. The sample in question was peripheral blood mononuclear cells (PBMCs), obtained at baseline. The CDR3 protein is CASSFGPDNNQPQHF. The CDR3 coding sequence is TGTGCCAGCAGCTTCGGTCCTGATAACAATCAGCCCCAGCATTTT.